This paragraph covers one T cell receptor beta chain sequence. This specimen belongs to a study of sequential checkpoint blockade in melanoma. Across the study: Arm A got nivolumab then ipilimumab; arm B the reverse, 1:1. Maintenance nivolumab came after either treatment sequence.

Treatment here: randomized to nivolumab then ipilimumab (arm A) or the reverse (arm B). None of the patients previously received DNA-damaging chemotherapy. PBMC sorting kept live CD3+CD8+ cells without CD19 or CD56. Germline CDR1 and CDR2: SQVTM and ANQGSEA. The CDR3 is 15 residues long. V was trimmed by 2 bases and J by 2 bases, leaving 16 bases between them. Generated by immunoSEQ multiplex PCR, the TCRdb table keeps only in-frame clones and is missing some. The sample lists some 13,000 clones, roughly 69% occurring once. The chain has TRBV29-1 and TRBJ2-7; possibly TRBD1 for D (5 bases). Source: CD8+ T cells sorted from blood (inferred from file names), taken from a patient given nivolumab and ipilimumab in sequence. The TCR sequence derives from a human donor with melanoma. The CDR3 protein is CSVERHQGLTYEQYF. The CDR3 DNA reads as TGCAGCGTTGAAAGGCACCAGGGCTTAACCTACGAGCAGTACTTC.